Listed below are T cell receptor beta chains from one sample, sequenced in a study of neurological immune-mediated disorders. TCRdb recomputed calls from the 5' RACE reads with MiXCR, one row per CDR3 protein. In the table there are more than 15,000 distinct CDR3 sequences, over 12% of which are singletons. Source material: PBMCs. Receptors were obtained from a man between 60 and 75 years old with HTLV-1-associated myelopathy (HAM/TSP). CDR3s include the opening cysteine and the closing phenylalanine or tryptophan. D genes are given only for firm matches. For some rows the clone size is stated as once, few or many, or as a class when expanded; others skip it.

CDR3	DNA	J	size	D	V
CSVGQGNEQYF	TGCAGCGTTGGCCAGGGCAACGAGCAGTACTTC	TRBJ2-7	few	NA	TRBV29-1
CASSPHSSLNTEAFF	TGTGCCAGCAGCCCCCACTCATCCTTAAACACTGAAGCTTTCTTT	TRBJ1-1	many	NA	TRBV7-8
CASTQDRSYEQYF	TGTGCCAGCACACAGGACAGATCCTACGAGCAGTACTTC	TRBJ2-7	NA	NA	TRBV7-9
CASSDEGSGANVLTF	TGTGCCAGCAGTGATGAGGGGTCTGGGGCCAACGTCCTGACTTTC	TRBJ2-6	many	NA	TRBV2
CASRDGQGLANEQFF	TGTGCCAGCAGGGACGGACAGGGCCTCGCCAATGAGCAGTTCTTC	TRBJ2-1	many	TRBD1	TRBV25-1
CASSTQGGEQFF	TGTGCCAGTAGTACACAGGGAGGTGAGCAGTTCTTC	TRBJ2-1	many	NA	TRBV19
CASRPNRATEAFF	TGTGCCAGCAGACCTAACAGGGCCACTGAAGCTTTCTTT	TRBJ1-1	many	NA	TRBV7-9
CSVMDSRGAYEQYF	TGCAGCGTGATGGACAGCCGGGGCGCTTACGAGCAGTACTTC	TRBJ2-7	many	NA	TRBV29-1
CASSLLAGTDTQYF	TGCGCCAGCAGCTTGCTAGCGGGCACAGATACGCAGTATTTT	TRBJ2-3	many	TRBD2	TRBV5-1
CASSQDPGSRGYTF	TGTGCCAGCAGCCAAGATCCCGGTTCAAGAGGCTACACCTTC	TRBJ1-2	many	NA	TRBV3-1
CASRPDEGSFSNQPQHF	TGTGCCAGCAGGCCCGATGAGGGGTCATTTAGCAATCAGCCCCAGCATTTT	TRBJ1-5	many	NA	TRBV6-6
CASSARGTVSGANVLTF	TGTGCCAGCAGCGCCCGAGGGACGGTCTCTGGGGCCAACGTCCTGACTTTC	TRBJ2-6	many	NA	TRBV7-2
CASSSGTANYGYTF	TGTGCCAGCAGTTCCGGGACAGCTAACTATGGCTACACCTTC	TRBJ1-2	many	TRBD1	TRBV2
CAISGTGALNEQYF	TGTGCCATCAGTGGCACAGGGGCCCTCAACGAGCAGTACTTC	TRBJ2-7	NA	TRBD1	TRBV10-3
CASSPPGGLRRGTDTQYF	TGTGCCAGCTCACCCCCAGGTGGGCTGCGAAGAGGCACAGATACGCAGTATTTT	TRBJ2-3	NA	NA	TRBV18
CASRVDRSSYNEQFF	TGTGCCAGTAGGGTGGACAGGAGCTCCTACAATGAGCAGTTCTTC	TRBJ2-1	NA	TRBD1	TRBV19
CANSLSAGDITGELFF	TGTGCCAACAGCTTATCTGCGGGGGATATCACCGGGGAGCTGTTTTTT	TRBJ2-2	NA	TRBD2	TRBV7-2
CASSPQVLSYEQYF	TGTGCCAGCAGTCCACAGGTTCTCTCCTACGAGCAGTACTTC	TRBJ2-7	many	NA	TRBV27
CASSLTGRNSPLHF	TGTGCCAGCAGCTTAACAGGGCGGAATTCACCCCTCCACTTT	TRBJ1-6	many	NA	TRBV7-9
CASTPRRENTEAFF	TGTGCCAGCACTCCCCGCAGGGAGAACACTGAAGCTTTCTTT	TRBJ1-1	many	NA	TRBV27
CASSLAPGGGTEAFF	TGCGCCAGCAGCTTGGCCCCCGGGGGAGGCACTGAAGCTTTCTTT	TRBJ1-1	medium-sized	NA	TRBV5-1
CASSPRTGGNTGELFF	TGTGCCAGCAGCCCCAGGACAGGGGGCAACACCGGGGAGCTGTTTTTT	TRBJ2-2	many	TRBD1	TRBV14